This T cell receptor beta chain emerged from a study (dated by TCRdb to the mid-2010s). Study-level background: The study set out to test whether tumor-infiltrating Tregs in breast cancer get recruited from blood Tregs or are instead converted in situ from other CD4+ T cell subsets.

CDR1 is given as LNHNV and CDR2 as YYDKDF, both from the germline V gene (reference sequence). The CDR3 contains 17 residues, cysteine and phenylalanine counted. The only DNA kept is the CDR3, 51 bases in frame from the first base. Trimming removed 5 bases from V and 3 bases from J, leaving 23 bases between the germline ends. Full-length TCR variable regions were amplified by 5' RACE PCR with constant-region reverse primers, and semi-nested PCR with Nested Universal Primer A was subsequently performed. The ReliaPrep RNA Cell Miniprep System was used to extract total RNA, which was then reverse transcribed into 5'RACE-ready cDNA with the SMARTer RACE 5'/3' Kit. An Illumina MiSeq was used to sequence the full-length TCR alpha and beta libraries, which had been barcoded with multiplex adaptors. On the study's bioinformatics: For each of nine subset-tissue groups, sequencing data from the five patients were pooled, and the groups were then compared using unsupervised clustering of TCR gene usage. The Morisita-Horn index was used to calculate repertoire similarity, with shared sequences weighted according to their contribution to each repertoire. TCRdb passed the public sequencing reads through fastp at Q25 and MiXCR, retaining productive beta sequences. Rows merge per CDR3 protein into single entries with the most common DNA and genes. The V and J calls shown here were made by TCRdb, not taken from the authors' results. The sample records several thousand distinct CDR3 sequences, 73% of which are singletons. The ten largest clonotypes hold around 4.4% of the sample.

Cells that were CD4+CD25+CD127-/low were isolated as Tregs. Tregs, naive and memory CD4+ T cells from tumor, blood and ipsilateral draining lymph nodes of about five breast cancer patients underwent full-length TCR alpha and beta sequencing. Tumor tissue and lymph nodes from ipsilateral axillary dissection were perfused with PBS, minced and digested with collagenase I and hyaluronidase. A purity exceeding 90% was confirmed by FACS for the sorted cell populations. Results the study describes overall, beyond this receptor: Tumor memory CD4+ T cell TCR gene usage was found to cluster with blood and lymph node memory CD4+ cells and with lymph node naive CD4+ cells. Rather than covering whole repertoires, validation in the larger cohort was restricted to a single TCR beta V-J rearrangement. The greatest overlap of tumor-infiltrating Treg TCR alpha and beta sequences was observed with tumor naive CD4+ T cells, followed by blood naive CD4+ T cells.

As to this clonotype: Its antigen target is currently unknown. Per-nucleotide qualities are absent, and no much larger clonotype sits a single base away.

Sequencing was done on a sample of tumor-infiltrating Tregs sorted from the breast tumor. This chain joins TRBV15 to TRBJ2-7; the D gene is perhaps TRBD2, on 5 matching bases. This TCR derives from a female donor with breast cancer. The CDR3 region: CATSLVFCGLACYEQYF. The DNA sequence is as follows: TGTGCCACCAGCCTGGTTTTCTGTGGGCTAGCATGCTACGAGCAGTACTTC.